The 22 T cell receptor beta chains listed next were all sequenced from one sample in a study of patients and donors after allogeneic stem cell transplantation. TCRdb reanalysed the RT-PCR reads using MiXCR and keeps one entry per CDR3 protein. Of around 150,000 distinct CDR3 sequences listed, over 30% are singletons. The sequencing input was blood, either unsorted or a sorted T cell fraction (not recorded which). The receptor source for this set is a human donor who was either an allogeneic HSCT recipient or a stem cell or donor lymphocyte infusion donor (not recorded which). It is not recorded whose cells these are; they may come from a transplant donor.

The chain links TRBV28 to TRBJ1-3; D ambiguous. The germline V and J ends were trimmed by 6 bases and 3 bases, with 15 bases remaining between them. The germline CDR1 and CDR2 sequences are MDHEN and SYDVKM. This CDR3 has 15 residues. CDR3 DNA sequence: TGTGCCAGCAGATTTGTTGGCGGCGATGGAAACACCATATATTTT. This encodes CASRFVGGDGNTIYF.

The genes are TRBV12-3 or TRBV12-4 and TRBJ2-5; D is perhaps TRBD2 (6 bases). The CDR3 spans 15 residues. V was cut by 6 bases and J by 7 bases, with 21 bases left in between. The CDR3 bases are TGTGCCAGCAGACCCGGGAGCTCCCAGGAAGTGACCCAGTACTTC. Its protein product is CASRPGSSQEVTQYF.

CDR3 in DNA: TGTGCCAGCAGCCAAGATCGGCTAGTAAACTCTGGGGCCAACGTCCTGACTTTC. Amino acids: CASSQDRLVNSGANVLTF. The chain joins TRBV3-1 to TRBJ2-6; no definite D call. CDR3 size: 18 residues. The V gene lost 0 bases and the J gene lost 0 bases, with 12 bases spanning the gap. Germline values: CDR1 LGHDT, CDR2 YNNKEL (reference sequence). The full variable domain, rest sourced from reference TRBV3-1 and TRBJ2-6, is DTAVSQTPKYLVTQMGNDKSIKCEQNLGHDTMYWYKQDSKKFLKIMFSYNNKELIINETVPNRFSPKSPDKAHLNLHINSLELGDSAVYFCASSQDRLVNSGANVLTFGAGSRLTVL.

The rearrangement joins TRBV12-5 to TRBJ2-3, with D maybe TRBD1 (7 bases). Germline CDR1 is LGHNT and CDR2 is FRNRAP. There are 15 residues in the CDR3. Trimming left V 3 bases short and J 3 bases short, with 13 bases between. CDR3 coding DNA: TGTGCTAGTGGTTTCTCGGCAGGGGGGACAGATACGCAGTATTTT. The encoded protein is CASGFSAGGTDTQYF.

The chain employs TRBV25-1 and TRBJ1-1; D is unclear. The CDR3 extends over 13 amino acids. Deletions cut 4 bases from V and 0 bases from J, with 6 bases between. The germline CDR1 and CDR2 sequences are MGHDK and SYGVNS. CDR3 amino acids: CASSADLNTEAFF. The CDR3 nucleotides read TGTGCCAGCAGTGCGGACTTGAACACTGAAGCTTTCTTT. Variable domain in full (rest from reference TRBV25-1 and TRBJ1-1): EADIYQTPRYLVIGTGKKITLECSQTMGHDKMYWYQQDPGMELHLIHYSYGVNSTEKGDLSSESTVSRIRTEHFPLTLESARPSHTSQYLCASSADLNTEAFFGQGTRLTVV.

The V and J genes are TRBV5-6 and TRBJ2-2, with 7 nucleotides matching TRBD2. The V gene's germline CDR1 is SGHDT and CDR2 YYEEEE. The CDR3 covers 15 residues. V trimming: 2 bases; J trimming: 1 base; junction bases outside the gene matches: 2. DNA for the CDR3: TGTGCCAGCAGCTTAGCGGGATTGAACACCGGGGAGCTGTTTTTT. Its protein is CASSLAGLNTGELFF.

The J gene is TRBJ1-1, the V gene TRBV9, with D maybe TRBD1 (5 bases). The CDR3 sequence is 14 residues long. V was clipped by 1 base and J by 4 bases, with 11 bases between them. Germline lookup yields CDR1 SGDLS and CDR2 YYNGEE. DNA for the CDR3: TGTGCCAGCAGCGTATCGGGGGGAAGCACTGAAGCTTTCTTT. This codes for CASSVSGGSTEAFF.

This clonotype has more than one count but fewer than ten. V usage is TRBV12-3 or TRBV12-4 and J usage is TRBJ2-3, with no clear D. Trimming removed 6 bases from V and 8 bases from J, with 15 bases in between. The CDR3 sequence is 13 residues long. CDR3 protein: CASSPGRVGTQYF. CDR3 coding DNA: TGTGCCAGCAGCCCCGGTCGGGTCGGTACGCAGTATTTT.

V is TRBV6-5 and J is TRBJ1-5; TRBD1 matches 9 bases. Germline assignment: CDR1 MNHEY and CDR2 SVGAGI. Trimming cost V 6 bases and J 6 bases; bases outside gene matches: 3. This CDR3 is built from 13 residues. The CDR3 sequence: CASSGQGFQPQHF. The CDR3 nucleotides read TGTGCCAGCAGCGGACAGGGGTTTCAGCCCCAGCATTTT.

The table lists this clonotype with a count of one. The genes are TRBV20-1 and TRBJ1-4, with D uncertain. Germline lookup yields CDR1 DFQATT and CDR2 SNEGSKA (reference sequence). The CDR3 runs to 15 residues. V gave up 0 bases and J gave up 5 bases, with 13 bases separating them. The CDR3 is CSARDRRISNEKLFF. In DNA form, the CDR3 reads TGCAGTGCTAGAGATCGGCGCATATCCAATGAAAAACTGTTTTTT.

The gene calls are TRBV12-3 or TRBV12-4 and TRBJ1-5; D is undetermined. There are 14 residues in the CDR3. The V gene lost 6 bases and the J gene lost 0 bases, with 9 bases spanning the gap. CDR3 loop: CASSQAYSNQPQHF. The CDR3 nucleotides are TGTGCCAGCAGCCAAGCATATAGCAATCAGCCCCAGCATTTT.

The rearrangement links TRBV30 to TRBJ1-2; no firm D call. The CDR3 length is 10 residues. Germline CDR1 is GTSNPN and CDR2 is SVGIG (reference sequence). Trimming removed 4 bases at V and 7 bases at J, with 7 bases between. The CDR3 nucleotides are TGTGCCTGGAAAGAATTTGGCTACACCTTC. Its translation is CAWKEFGYTF.

This clonotype appeared a few times. The chain recombines TRBV28 with TRBJ2-2; D ambiguous. The germline V gene encodes CDR1 MDHEN and CDR2 SYDVKM. V gave up 5 bases and J gave up 4 bases, with 14 bases separating them. CDR3 length equals 15 residues. The CDR3 bases are TGTGCCAGCAGTGTAACCTTAGTGAGCACCGGGGAGCTGTTTTTT. Its translation is CASSVTLVSTGELFF.

For the CDR3, the DNA is TGCGCCAGCAGCTCGGACCTCGAGCAGTACTTC. Its translation is CASSSDLEQYF. V gene TRBV5-1 combines with J gene TRBJ2-7; D is unresolved. The CDR3 contains 11 residues. V was trimmed by 3 bases and J by 6 bases, leaving 7 bases between them. CDR1 is SGHRS, CDR2 YFSETQ, per germline.

This clonotype came up a few times. The J gene is TRBJ1-1, the V gene TRBV11-2; D remains ambiguous. Germline V CDR1 and CDR2: SGHAT, FQNNGV. The CDR3 length is 16 residues. With 1 base removed from V and 0 bases from J, the gap between germline ends came to 12 bases. The CDR3: CASSLGLDQLNTEAFF. CDR3 in DNA: TGTGCCAGCAGCTTAGGTTTAGACCAGCTGAACACTGAAGCTTTCTTT.

The J gene is TRBJ2-5, the V gene TRBV28; D not certain. The CDR3 runs 11 residues. V lost 6 bases and J 5 bases, leaving 7 bases between the germline ends. The germline V gene has CDR1 MDHEN and CDR2 SYDVKM. Here the CDR3 reads CASSPSETQYF. The CDR3 DNA sequence: TGTGCCAGCAGCCCCTCCGAGACCCAGTACTTC.

V and J are TRBV28 and TRBJ1-2, with 8 bases aligning to TRBD1. The CDR3 is made up of 15 amino acids. Germline V gene lookup returns CDR1 MDHEN and CDR2 SYDVKM. V lost 2 bases, J lost 6 bases, and 8 bases stayed unmatched. Here the CDR3 DNA reads TGTGCCAGCAGTTTAAGGCCCGACAGGGGCGATGGCTACACCTTC. The encoded protein is CASSLRPDRGDGYTF.

The rearrangement uses TRBV5-1 and TRBJ1-1, with a possible D match to TRBD1 (6 bases). CDR3 length: 16 residues. Trimming took 3 bases from V and 3 from J, leaving 18 bases between them. Germline-derived CDR1 and CDR2 are SGHRS and YFSETQ. The CDR3 loop is CASSWGALRGHTEAFF. CDR3 DNA sequence: TGCGCCAGCAGCTGGGGGGCCTTGAGGGGACACACTGAAGCTTTCTTT.

This clonotype was seen only a few times. The rearrangement joins TRBV2 to TRBJ1-2; maybe TRBD1 (5 bases). The V and J ends lost 3 bases and 7 bases respectively, with 12 bases between them. The CDR3 is 13 residues long. Germline CDR1 is SNHLY and CDR2 is FYNNEI. CDR3 residues: CASSEQGTVGYTF. Written as DNA, the CDR3 is TGTGCCAGCAGTGAGCAGGGAACGGTTGGCTACACCTTC.

The V gene is TRBV28, the J gene TRBJ1-5; weak D call: TRBD1 (6 bases). Germline CDR1 and CDR2: MDHEN and SYDVKM. The V and J ends lost 6 bases and 2 bases respectively, with 20 bases between them. The CDR3 covers 17 residues. The CDR3 loop is CASRTHQGGPGNQPQHF. Written as DNA, the CDR3 is TGTGCCAGCAGGACCCACCAAGGGGGGCCTGGCAATCAGCCCCAGCATTTT.

This clonotype occurred a few times. The V gene is TRBV12-3 or TRBV12-4, the J gene TRBJ1-4; D not certain. CDR3 length: 14 amino acids. V dropped 3 bases and J dropped 3 bases, with 8 bases sitting between them. The DNA for the CDR3 is TGTGCCAGCAGTTTCTGGGAGGCTAATGAAAAACTGTTTTTT. Its protein is CASSFWEANEKLFF.

This clonotype was observed a few times. V and J are TRBV6-2 or TRBV6-3 and TRBJ2-3, with D perhaps given as TRBD1 or TRBD2 (6 bases each). The germline V gene encodes CDR1 MNHEY and CDR2 SVGEGT. The V end was cut by 4 bases, the J end by 3 bases, with 14 bases between. There are 15 residues in the CDR3. CDR3 amino acids: CASSFLGGATDTQYF. As DNA, the CDR3 is TGTGCCAGCAGTTTTCTGGGGGGCGCGACAGATACGCAGTATTTT.